The TCR beta chain described here comes from a study of molecular identifiers for immune sequencing clone quantification. Study-level points and caveats: The study found clones above 20 RNA copies held over 98% of effector molecules and under 1% in naive cells.

This clonotype was picked up many times. Its specificity is not known. With 3 bases removed from V and 14 bases from J, the gap between germline ends came to 14 bases. This CDR3 contains 13 residues. CDR1 and CDR2 from the germline V gene are MGHRA and YSYEKL. Bulk libraries came from a prior protocol with listed TCR primers. TCRdb analysed the PCR reads with MiXCR anew, one entry per CDR3 protein. The data hold about 510,000 distinct CDR3 sequences, with approximately 25% observed a single time. This rearrangement joins TRBV4-1 to TRBJ1-6; D is uncertain. The sample taken for sequencing was naive CD8+ T cells from blood, with Jurkat cell RNA spiked in. Stated subset: FACS-sorted CD8+CD4-CCR7+CD45RA+ naive T cells. The clonotype originates from a human donor in good health. Some libraries in this study had Jurkat cell RNA spiked in. The CDR3 is CASSQRTSEALHF. CDR3 nucleotides: TGCGCCAGCAGCCAGCGGACGTCCGAGGCCCTCCACTTT.